This T cell receptor (beta chain) emerged from a study of technical replicates of blood from a handful of donors. The table came from immunoSEQ multiplex PCR; TCRdb's copy has only in-frame clones and leaves some out. This sample has 60,000 to 90,000 clones, with around 95% found just once. The CDR3 totals 13 residues. V lost 4 bases to trimming and J lost 6 bases, with 11 bases between them. The germline V gene has CDR1 SGHNT and CDR2 YYREEE (reference sequence). The chain recombines TRBV5-4 with TRBJ2-1; tentative D call: TRBD1 (6 bases). This receptor was obtained from a human donor in good health. Sequencing input: T cells isolated from PBMCs. The chain's CDR3 is CASSNAQGNEQFF. CDR3 DNA: TGTGCCAGCAGCAACGCACAGGGCAATGAGCAGTTCTTC.